Listed here are 27 T cell receptor beta chains from one sample, sequenced in a study of cytomegalovirus exposure and HLA in healthy donors (dated by TCRdb to 2015 to 2018). The library was made by the immunoSEQ multiplex PCR assay. For the multiplex PCR, a mixture combining 60 forward primers for TCR Vbeta segments and 13 reverse primers for TCR Jbeta segments was used. TCRdb holds this immuneACCESS table with in-frame rearrangements only. Some clones are missing; in checked studies, unresolved V genes explain under half, and the rest has no known cause. This sample comprises about 55,000 clones, around 82% of them detected only once. In total, the top ten clones hold 1.4% of the sample. Sequencing used PBMCs. These receptors came from a female donor in good health and CMV-seronegative.

The sample holds a few counts of this clone. The rearrangement uses TRBV12-5 and TRBJ2-2; D possibly corresponds to TRBD1 (7 bases). The CDR3 runs to 16 residues. The V end lost 2 bases, the J end lost 3 bases, and 13 bases lay between the germline ends. Germline-derived CDR1 and CDR2 are LGHNT and FRNRAP. CDR3 DNA: TGTGCTAGTGGTTTGCGACAGGGACTTTACACCGGGGAGCTGTTTTTT. It specifies CASGLRQGLYTGELFF.

The genes are TRBV7-2 and TRBJ2-3; D not certain. V was cut by 5 bases and J by 5 bases, with 11 bases left in between. The CDR3 consists of 13 residues. Germline CDR1 is SGHTA and CDR2 is FQGNSA. This chain's CDR3 is CASSAGVRDTQYF. The CDR3 DNA is TGTGCCAGCAGCGCCGGAGTCAGAGATACGCAGTATTTT.

This chain connects TRBV6-6 to TRBJ2-3, with TRBD2 matching over 8 bases. The germline CDR1 and CDR2 sequences are MNHNY and SVGAGI (reference sequence). The V gene end was trimmed by 3 bases and the J gene end by 6 bases; junction bases not matched to a gene: 11. The CDR3 totals 16 residues. Here the CDR3 DNA reads TGTGCCAGCAGTTATTCTCTCGGGGGGGGAGGGGATACGCAGTATTTT. Translated, it gives CASSYSLGGGGDTQYF.

This clone came up a few times. The V and J genes are TRBV11-2 and TRBJ2-1; 7 nucleotides match TRBD1. Germline V gene sequence: CDR1 SGHAT, CDR2 FQNNGV. The V and J ends lost 6 bases and 5 bases, in that order; junction bases with no gene match: 13. This CDR3 is built from 16 residues. The CDR3 loop is CASSPYTGVLNNEQFF. CDR3 coding DNA: TGTGCCAGCAGTCCTTACACAGGGGTCCTGAACAATGAGCAGTTCTTC.

The chain couples TRBV29-1 to TRBJ1-1, with TRBD1 as a possible D gene (6 bases). Germline CDR1 is SQVTM and CDR2 is ANQGSEA. The CDR3 covers 12 residues. Deletions cut 7 bases from V and 10 bases from J, with 19 bases between. The CDR3 loop reads CSGGLTGSVAFF. CDR3 nucleotides: TGCAGCGGCGGTTTGACAGGTTCCGTAGCTTTCTTT.

This clone has a handful of counts. This chain connects TRBV5-5 to TRBJ2-2; 7 positions match TRBD1. V gave up 7 bases and J gave up 3 bases; unmatched junction bases: 12. Germline CDR1 reads SGHKS; CDR2 reads YYEKEE (reference sequence). This CDR3 has 16 amino acids. CDR3 DNA sequence: TGTGCCAGCGTCCCTCCGGGACAGATATACACCGGGGAGCTGTTTTTT. Translated, it gives CASVPPGQIYTGELFF.

J is TRBJ2-4 and V is TRBV2, with D perhaps TRBD1 (7 bases). This CDR3 region has 17 residues. Germline V CDR1 and CDR2: SNHLY, FYNNEI. V dropped 6 bases and J dropped 4 bases, with 22 bases sitting between them. The CDR3 nucleotides are TGTGCCAGCAGCCAGGGGGTCTTCAGGGAGGATAAAAACATTCAGTACTTC. This encodes CASSQGVFREDKNIQYF.

This chain links TRBV5-1 with TRBJ2-2; 8 positions match TRBD1. Germline trimming cut 4 bases from V and 6 bases from J; bases unmatched to any gene: 8. This CDR3 comprises 15 residues. CDR1 and CDR2 (germline): SGHRS, YFSETQ. The CDR3 loop is CASSLRQGASGELFF. CDR3 in DNA: TGCGCCAGCAGCCTGAGGCAGGGGGCGTCCGGGGAGCTGTTTTTT.

The rearrangement uses TRBV18 and TRBJ1-2; D call uncertain. Germline lookup yields CDR1 KGHSH and CDR2 LQKENI. The length of the CDR3 is 14 residues. V was pared by 1 base and J by 4 bases, with 10 bases between. CDR3 in amino acids: CASSPREVGYGYTF. In DNA form, the CDR3 reads TGTGCCAGCTCACCACGGGAGGTTGGCTATGGCTACACCTTC.

This sequence joins TRBV4-1 and TRBJ1-2; D call uncertain. The V and J ends lost 0 bases and 7 bases respectively, with 3 bases between them. Germline CDR1 and CDR2: MGHRA and YSYEKL. This CDR3 has 11 amino acids. CDR3 region: CASSQERGYTF. The DNA for the CDR3 is TGCGCCAGCAGCCAAGAGCGTGGCTACACCTTC.

There are a few counts of this clone. V gene TRBV27 combines with J gene TRBJ2-1, with D tentatively TRBD1 (5 bases). The CDR3 has 13 amino acids. V lost 0 bases and J lost 10, with 10 bases in between. Germline CDR1 reads MNHEY; CDR2 reads SMNVEV (reference sequence). The CDR3 region is CASSLSGPDEQFF. CDR3 DNA: TGTGCCAGCAGTTTATCGGGGCCGGACGAGCAGTTCTTC.

The genes are TRBV5-1 and TRBJ1-1; no clear D. The CDR3 runs 15 residues. V was trimmed by 4 bases and J by 0 bases, leaving 13 bases between them. The germline gives CDR1 SGHRS, CDR2 YFSETQ. The CDR3 protein is CASSPYSGVNTEAFF. The CDR3 coding sequence is TGCGCCAGCAGCCCATATTCCGGGGTGAACACTGAAGCTTTCTTT.

The chain joins TRBV10-3 to TRBJ1-5; D call uncertain. Germline CDR1 is ENHRY and CDR2 is SYGVKD. The CDR3 has 13 amino acids. Deletions cut 6 bases from V and 7 bases from J, with 13 bases between. The CDR3 region is CAIRDDPGQPQHF. The CDR3 DNA reads TGTGCCATCAGGGACGACCCGGGACAGCCCCAGCATTTT.

The chain is built from TRBV27 and TRBJ2-1; the match to TRBD2 covers 9 bases. The V gene end was trimmed by 6 bases and the J gene end by 12 bases; junction bases not matched to a gene: 6. The germline CDR1 and CDR2 sequences are MNHEY and SMNVEV (reference sequence). The CDR3 is 12 amino acids. The DNA for the CDR3 is TGTGCCAGCAGCCGTAGCGGGGGTGGGCAGTTCTTC. It encodes CASSRSGGGQFF.

The CDR3 DNA is TGCGCCAGCAGCCACCCCGGGACAGCCTCCTACGAGCAGTACTTC. Protein product: CASSHPGTASYEQYF. The rearrangement uses TRBV4-1 and TRBJ2-7; TRBD1 aligns across 7 bases. Germline loops: CDR1 MGHRA, CDR2 YSYEKL. This CDR3 comprises 15 residues. V lost 3 bases, J lost 0 bases, and 5 bases stayed unmatched.

This clone appeared a single time. The chain links TRBV27 to TRBJ1-2; perhaps TRBD1 as D (6 bases). V was clipped by 2 bases and J by 4 bases, with 11 bases between them. The CDR3 consists of 14 residues. CDR1 MNHEY and CDR2 SMNVEV come from the germline V gene (reference sequence). CDR3 amino acids: CASSLGGRGYGYTF. Here the CDR3 DNA reads TGTGCCAGCAGTTTAGGGGGCCGCGGCTATGGCTACACCTTC.

The table lists this clone with a few counts. The chain joins TRBV12-5 to TRBJ2-1; TRBD2 agrees at 12 bases. The CDR3 contains 17 residues. Germline V gene sequence: CDR1 LGHNT, CDR2 FRNRAP. The V gene end was trimmed by 5 bases and the J gene end by 4 bases; junction bases not matched to a gene: 9. CDR3 sequence reads: CASGGRLAGVTYNEQFF. CDR3 nucleotide sequence: TGTGCTAGTGGTGGGAGACTAGCGGGGGTGACTTACAATGAGCAGTTCTTC. Based on the CDR3 plus reference TRBV12-5 and TRBJ2-1, the full variable domain is DARVTQTPRHKVTEMGQEVTMRCQPILGHNTVFWYRQTMMQGLELLAYFRNRAPLDDSGMPKDRFSAEMPDATLATLKIQPSEPRDSAVYFCASGGRLAGVTYNEQFFGPGTRLTVL.

The rearrangement uses TRBV2 and TRBJ2-1; TRBD1 matches at 7 bases. Germline V gives CDR1 SNHLY, CDR2 FYNNEI. The CDR3 has 19 amino acids. V shed 5 bases, J shed 0 bases, and the junction held 16 bases outside the gene matches. The CDR3 DNA follows: TGTGCCAGCAGTTGGGCGAAAACAGGGGCGCCAAGCTCCTACAATGAGCAGTTCTTC. This codes for CASSWAKTGAPSSYNEQFF.

The V call is TRBV18, the J call TRBJ1-1; D is possibly TRBD1 (6 bases). The CDR3 has 15 amino acids. Trimming took off 1 base at V and 1 base at J, with 10 bases between the two ends. Germline CDR1 KGHSH, CDR2 LQKENI. The CDR3 DNA follows: TGTGCCAGCTCACCACGGAGGACAGAGAACACTGAAGCTTTCTTT. It specifies CASSPRRTENTEAFF.

V is TRBV2 and J is TRBJ1-2; 7 bases are shared with TRBD1. The CDR3 totals 14 residues. Germline-derived CDR1 and CDR2 are SNHLY and FYNNEI. V lost 3 bases and J lost 7; bases outside the gene matches: 8. The CDR3 bases are TGTGCCAGCAGTGAGGGGGACAGCCGGGGTGGCTACACCTTC. It specifies CASSEGDSRGGYTF.

The chain employs TRBV7-2 and TRBJ1-4; the match to TRBD1 covers 8 bases. The germline V gene has CDR1 SGHTA and CDR2 FQGNSA. V shed 4 bases and J 5 bases; nucleotides not matched to a gene: 9. This CDR3 region has 16 residues. DNA of the CDR3: TGTGCCAGCAGCTCCCGGACAGGGATTCAAAATGAAAAACTGTTTTTT. It yields the protein CASSSRTGIQNEKLFF. The whole variable domain, filled in from reference TRBV7-2 and TRBJ1-4, reads GAGVSQSPSNKVTEKGKDVELRCDPISGHTALYWYRQSLGQGLEFLIYFQGNSAPDKSGLPSDRFSAERTGGSVSTLTIQRTQQEDSAVYLCASSSRTGIQNEKLFFGSGTQLSVL.

The chain links TRBV10-3 to TRBJ1-2, with D unclear. CDR1 is ENHRY, CDR2 SYGVKD, per germline. Trimming removed 2 bases at V and 0 bases at J, with 10 bases between. This CDR3 contains 15 residues. The CDR3 sequence is CAISEMERPNYGYTF. For the CDR3, the DNA is TGTGCCATCAGTGAGATGGAGAGACCTAACTATGGCTACACCTTC.

The chain is built from TRBV5-1 and TRBJ2-5, with TRBD1 identical over 7 bases. V was clipped by 6 bases and J by 2 bases; unmatched bases: 10. The CDR3 contains 15 residues. CDR1 SGHRS and CDR2 YFSETQ come from the germline V gene. CDR3 residues: CASKIAGGLQETQYF. CDR3 sequence (DNA): TGCGCCAGCAAAATAGCAGGGGGATTGCAAGAGACCCAGTACTTC. Variable domain in full (rest from reference TRBV5-1 and TRBJ2-5): KAGVTQTPRYLIKTRGQQVTLSCSPISGHRSVSWYQQTPGQGLQFLFEYFSETQRNKGNFPGRFSGRQFSNSRSEMNVSTLELGDSALYLCASKIAGGLQETQYFGPGTRLLVL.

This clone has just one count. The V call is TRBV18, the J call TRBJ2-3, with D perhaps matching TRBD1 (6 bases). There are 17 residues in the CDR3. Germline-derived CDR1 and CDR2 are KGHSH and LQKENI. V lost 3 bases and J lost 2, with 18 bases in between. CDR3 region: CASSPKQGSSLTDTQYF. Written as DNA, the CDR3 is TGTGCCAGCTCACCGAAGCAGGGGTCCTCTCTCACAGATACGCAGTATTTT.

This sequence joins TRBV5-1 and TRBJ2-7; 7 nucleotides line up with TRBD1. The CDR3 covers 14 residues. Germline CDR1 SGHRS, CDR2 YFSETQ. J gave up 6 bases and V 0 bases, and 6 bases lay outside the gene matches. For the CDR3, the DNA is TGCGCCAGCAGCTTGGGGGCGACAGGGAGCGAGCAGTACTTC. Its translation is CASSLGATGSEQYF. Complete variable domain (other parts from reference TRBV5-1 and TRBJ2-7): KAGVTQTPRYLIKTRGQQVTLSCSPISGHRSVSWYQQTPGQGLQFLFEYFSETQRNKGNFPGRFSGRQFSNSRSEMNVSTLELGDSALYLCASSLGATGSEQYFGPGTRLTVT.

The chain has TRBV7-6 and TRBJ1-1, with D maybe TRBD1 (5 bases). The CDR3 has 13 amino acids. Germline V gene lookup returns CDR1 SGHVS and CDR2 FNYEAQ. Deletions cut 3 bases from V and 6 bases from J, with 11 bases between. In nucleotides, the CDR3 is TGTGCCAGCAGCTTGACCCGGGGGGCTGAAGCTTTCTTT. It specifies CASSLTRGAEAFF.

The V gene is TRBV6-1, the J gene TRBJ1-5, with a tentative D call TRBD1 (6 bases). CDR1 is MNHNS and CDR2 is SASEGT in the germline V gene. V lost 4 bases and J 7 bases, leaving 11 bases between the germline ends. This CDR3 has 13 amino acids. CDR3 amino acids: CASSGTGFQPQHF. The DNA for the CDR3 is TGTGCCAGCAGTGGTACAGGGTTCCAGCCCCAGCATTTT.